These 26 T cell receptor beta chains originate from one sample sequenced in a study of shared clonotypes between healthy human individuals. Naive-designated CD8 cells lacked CD45RO, were positively enriched for CCR7, and omitted terminally differentiated effector memory CD45RA+ cells. Clones were read by immunoSEQ multiplex PCR, and TCRdb kept only the in-frame ones, dropping some. This table holds 660,000 or so clones, about 96% found once. Material for sequencing was naive CD8+ T cells sorted from blood. These receptors all come from a woman aged 30 to 39 in good health.

The CDR3 DNA reads as TGCGCCAGCAGCTACCTTTGGGGGGAGGGCAATGAGCAGTTCTTC. It is translated as CASSYLWGEGNEQFF. V and J are TRBV4-1 and TRBJ2-1; 7 nucleotides line up with TRBD2. This CDR3 has 15 residues. V shed 5 bases and J 6 bases; nucleotides not matched to a gene: 10. The germline gives CDR1 MGHRA, CDR2 YSYEKL.

The chain joins TRBV9 to TRBJ2-2, with D perhaps TRBD1 (6 bases). V was clipped by 4 bases and J by 6 bases, with 19 bases between them. The CDR3 runs 16 residues. CDR1 and CDR2 (germline): SGDLS, YYNGEE. This CDR3 is CASSNQVQGYSGELFF. The CDR3, as DNA: TGTGCCAGCAGCAATCAGGTGCAGGGGTATTCCGGGGAGCTGTTTTTT.

The gene calls are TRBV28 and TRBJ2-7, with 8 bases lining up with TRBD2. After removal of 7 bases from V and 4 bases from J, the junction contained 15 bases not matched to a gene. The CDR3 runs to 16 residues. CDR1 is MDHEN and CDR2 is SYDVKM in the germline V gene. DNA for the CDR3: TGTGCCAGCATTCCCCTGGGACTAGGGGCTACATACGAGCAGTACTTC. As protein: CASIPLGLGATYEQYF.

The rearrangement joins TRBV4-1 to TRBJ2-5, with a possible D match to TRBD1 (5 bases). This CDR3 has 14 residues. Germline assignment: CDR1 MGHRA and CDR2 YSYEKL. Trimming cost V 4 bases and J 2 bases, with 11 bases left between them. CDR3 protein: CASSRRAGQETQYF. Here the CDR3 DNA reads TGCGCCAGCAGCCGCCGGGCAGGGCAAGAGACCCAGTACTTC.

The chain joins TRBV11-3 to TRBJ1-1; the D is unclear. The germline V gene encodes CDR1 SGHNT and CDR2 YENEEA. V was shortened by 5 bases and J by 3 bases, with 10 bases between the two germline ends. The CDR3 has 13 amino acids. CDR3 DNA: TGTGCCAGCAGCCGCCTGCCTGACACTGAAGCTTTCTTT. As protein: CASSRLPDTEAFF.

This chain uses TRBV4-2 with TRBJ2-7, with a tentative D call TRBD1 (5 bases). Germline assignment: CDR1 LGHNA and CDR2 YNFKEQ. The V and J ends lost 0 bases and 1 base respectively, with 10 bases between them. The CDR3 has 15 amino acids. For the CDR3, the DNA is TGTGCCAGCAGCCAAGAGGTCCAGGGATCCTACGAGCAGTACTTC. Residues: CASSQEVQGSYEQYF.

The CDR3 sequence: CASSSRTSMNTEAFF. CDR3 nucleotides: TGTGCCAGTAGTTCCCGGACGAGCATGAACACTGAAGCTTTCTTT. This sequence joins TRBV19 and TRBJ1-1; D call uncertain. The CDR3 is 15 amino acids. Trimming removed 5 bases at V and 0 bases at J, with 13 bases between. The germline gives CDR1 LNHDA, CDR2 SQIVND (reference sequence).

The chain employs TRBV18 and TRBJ2-3; maybe TRBD2 (5 bases). Looked up from germline, CDR1 is KGHSH and CDR2 is LQKENI. V was cut by 6 bases and J by 6 bases, with 16 bases left in between. CDR3 size: 14 residues. The CDR3: CASSPEVDADTQYF. The CDR3 DNA follows: TGTGCCAGCTCCCCGGAGGTGGATGCTGATACGCAGTATTTT.

The chain carries TRBV27 and TRBJ2-5; D call uncertain. The V gene's germline CDR1 is MNHEY and CDR2 SMNVEV (reference sequence). CDR3 length equals 15 residues. V lost 7 bases, J lost 5 bases, and 20 bases lay in between. In nucleotides, the CDR3 is TGTGCCAGCACACTTCGTTTGGGGTACGGGGAGACCCAGTACTTC. It specifies CASTLRLGYGETQYF.

This chain links TRBV27 with TRBJ1-1; unclear D gene. This CDR3 is built from 15 residues. The germline V gene has CDR1 MNHEY and CDR2 SMNVEV (reference sequence). The V end was cut by 2 bases, the J end by 0 bases, with 10 bases between. For the CDR3, the DNA is TGTGCCAGCAGTTTAGTAGGGCAAATGAACACTGAAGCTTTCTTT. Residues: CASSLVGQMNTEAFF.

The rearrangement uses TRBV28 and TRBJ2-1; D is perhaps TRBD2 (6 bases). The CDR3 is made up of 12 amino acids. Deletions cut 2 bases from V and 11 bases from J, with 10 bases between. The germline gives CDR1 MDHEN, CDR2 SYDVKM. The CDR3 loop reads CASSLRGGKQFF. CDR3 in DNA: TGTGCCAGCAGTTTAAGGGGCGGGAAGCAGTTCTTC.

The table lists this clone with a count of one. The chain uses TRBV7-6 and TRBJ2-1, with a weak D call TRBD1 (5 bases). Trimming left V 5 bases short and J 7 bases short, with 21 bases between. Germline loops: CDR1 SGHVS, CDR2 FNYEAQ. The CDR3 has 16 amino acids. The CDR3 DNA reads TGTGCCAGCAGCATGACAGCACCTATGACTTGGAATGAGCAGTTCTTC. Translation gives CASSMTAPMTWNEQFF.

This rearrangement joins TRBV2 to TRBJ2-2; D remains ambiguous. The CDR3 totals 10 residues. Germline-derived CDR1 and CDR2 are SNHLY and FYNNEI. V gave up 4 bases and J gave up 10 bases, with 4 bases separating them. The CDR3 sequence: CASSVEELFF. Here the CDR3 DNA reads TGTGCCAGCAGTGTTGAGGAGCTGTTTTTT.

The CDR3 DNA sequence: TGTGCCAGCAGTAGTACAGGCAATCAGCCCCAGCATTTT. Translation gives CASSSTGNQPQHF. The rearrangement uses TRBV6-6 and TRBJ1-5; D gene ambiguous. Per germline, CDR1 MNHNY and CDR2 SVGAGI (reference sequence). The CDR3 loop spans 13 amino acids. V dropped 5 bases and J dropped 2 bases, with 7 bases sitting between them.

The chain has TRBV27 and TRBJ1-1, with TRBD1 identical over 8 bases. This CDR3 spans 15 amino acids. Per the germline V gene, CDR1 is MNHEY and CDR2 is SMNVEV (reference sequence). Unmatched junction bases numbered 5, after V lost 4 bases and J lost 1 base. CDR3 coding DNA: TGTGCCAGCAGTTCCAGGACAGGGACGAACACTGAAGCTTTCTTT. Residues: CASSSRTGTNTEAFF.

J is TRBJ2-2 and V is TRBV28; perhaps TRBD1 as D (5 bases). The V gene lost 6 bases and the J gene lost 6 bases, with 14 bases spanning the gap. Germline V CDR1 and CDR2: MDHEN, SYDVKM. This CDR3 spans 14 amino acids. The CDR3 bases are TGTGCCAGCAGAACGACAGTGGTCGCCGGGGAGCTGTTTTTT. The encoded protein is CASRTTVVAGELFF. The full variable domain, in which reference TRBV28 and TRBJ2-2 provide the parts outside the CDR3, is DVKVTQSSRYLVKRTGEKVFLECVQDMDHENMFWYRQDPGLGLRLIYFSYDVKMKEKGDIPEGYSVSREKKERFSLILESASTNQTSMYLCASRTTVVAGELFFGEGSRLTVL.

The chain recombines TRBV9 with TRBJ1-1, with a weak D call TRBD1 (6 bases). CDR1 is SGDLS, CDR2 YYNGEE, per germline. The V and J ends lost 4 bases and 3 bases respectively, with 16 bases between them. The CDR3 sequence is 15 residues long. CDR3 sequence (DNA): TGTGCCAGCAGCTCCGCGTCAGGGGACCACACTGAAGCTTTCTTT. This gives the protein CASSSASGDHTEAFF.

The chain joins TRBV5-4 to TRBJ2-7; the D is unclear. V lost 5 bases and J lost 3, with 12 bases in between. The CDR3 runs 13 residues. Germline loops: CDR1 SGHNT, CDR2 YYREEE (reference sequence). CDR3 nucleotide sequence: TGTGCCAGCAGTCCGTACAACGACTACGAGCAGTACTTC. This codes for CASSPYNDYEQYF.

The chain has TRBV2 and TRBJ2-2; 10 bases agree with TRBD1. Germline CDR1 SNHLY, CDR2 FYNNEI. V was pared by 0 bases and J by 2 bases, with 3 bases of the junction left unmatched. The CDR3 consists of 17 residues. Here the CDR3 reads CASSEAGTGVNTGELFF. CDR3 DNA: TGTGCCAGCAGTGAAGCAGGGACAGGGGTTAACACCGGGGAGCTGTTTTTT.

The chain uses TRBV2 and TRBJ1-5, with D unclear. The CDR3 contains 15 residues. V was clipped by 5 bases and J by 0 bases, with 11 bases between them. The germline V gene encodes CDR1 SNHLY and CDR2 FYNNEI. The CDR3 DNA reads TGTGCCAGCAGTCTGCCACAGTATAGCAATCAGCCCCAGCATTTT. It translates to CASSLPQYSNQPQHF.

The chain uses TRBV4-1 and TRBJ1-5; 10 bases agree with TRBD1. Germline lookup yields CDR1 MGHRA and CDR2 YSYEKL. V lost 3 bases, J lost 6 bases, and 5 bases stayed unmatched. The CDR3 spans 15 residues. Here the CDR3 reads CASSQSGTGAQPQHF. CDR3 coding DNA: TGCGCCAGCAGCCAGTCCGGGACAGGGGCTCAGCCCCAGCATTTT.

The chain is built from TRBV7-8 and TRBJ2-7; D gene ambiguous. Trimming left V 0 bases short and J 6 bases short, with 6 bases between. Germline values: CDR1 SGHVS, CDR2 FQNEAQ. This CDR3 spans 12 amino acids. CDR3 amino acids: CASSLAAAEQYF. The CDR3 DNA reads as TGTGCCAGCAGCTTAGCCGCAGCCGAGCAGTACTTC.

This rearrangement joins TRBV29-1 to TRBJ1-1; 7 nucleotides align to TRBD1. CDR3 size: 13 residues. J was trimmed by 4 bases and V by 6 bases; bases with no gene match: 8. Germline-derived CDR1 and CDR2 are SQVTM and ANQGSEA. Here the CDR3 DNA reads TGCAGCGTGCTGACAGGGTGGGTCACTGAAGCTTTCTTT. It codes for CSVLTGWVTEAFF.

The V call is TRBV2, the J call TRBJ2-5; either TRBD1 or TRBD2 may supply D (5 bases each). The J call may be faulty, since TRBJ2-7 better matches the DNA end. This CDR3 is 13 amino acids long. Germline CDR1 is SNHLY and CDR2 is FYNNEI. For the CDR3, the DNA is TGTGCCAGCATAACCGGGGCCACCTACGAGCAGTACTTC. It is translated as CASITGATYEQYF.

V is TRBV7-9 and J is TRBJ2-7; TRBD1 matches at 9 bases. The CDR3 is 15 amino acids. Germline CDR1 is SEHNR and CDR2 is FQNEAQ (reference sequence). V was pared by 4 bases and J by 3 bases, with 7 bases of the junction left unmatched. CDR3 in DNA: TGTGCCAGCAGCTCCGGGGGGACAGGGCTCTACGAGCAGTACTTC. This codes for CASSSGGTGLYEQYF. The full variable domain, its missing parts supplied by reference TRBV7-9 and TRBJ2-7, is DTGVSQNPRHKITKRGQNVTFRCDPISEHNRLYWYRQTLGQGPEFLTYFQNEAQLEKSRLLSDRFSAERPKGSFSTLEIQRTEQGDSAMYLCASSSGGTGLYEQYFGPGTRLTVT.

This chain uses TRBV28 with TRBJ2-3; 7 nucleotides align to TRBD1. With V trimmed by 7 bases and J by 4 bases, 5 bases remained unmatched. Germline V CDR1 and CDR2: MDHEN, SYDVKM. This CDR3 spans 13 amino acids. The CDR3: CASKPQGADTQYF. The CDR3 nucleotides read TGTGCCAGCAAACCTCAGGGGGCAGATACGCAGTATTTT.